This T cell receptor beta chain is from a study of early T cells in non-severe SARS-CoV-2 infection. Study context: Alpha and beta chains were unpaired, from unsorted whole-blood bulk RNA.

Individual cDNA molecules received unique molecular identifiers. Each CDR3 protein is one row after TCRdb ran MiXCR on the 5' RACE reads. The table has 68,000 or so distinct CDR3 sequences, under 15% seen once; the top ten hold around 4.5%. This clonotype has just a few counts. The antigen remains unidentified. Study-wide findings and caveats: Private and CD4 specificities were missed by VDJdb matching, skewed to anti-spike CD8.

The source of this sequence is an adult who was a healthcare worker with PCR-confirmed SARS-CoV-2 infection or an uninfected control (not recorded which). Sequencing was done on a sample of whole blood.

The DNA for the CDR3 is TGTGCCAGCAGTTTACAGACAGGGAGCCCAAATTCACCCCTCCACTTT. This translates into CASSLQTGSPNSPLHF. V and J are TRBV12-3 or TRBV12-4 and TRBJ1-6; 7 nucleotides agree with TRBD1. Trimming removed 2 bases from V and 7 bases from J; junction bases left unmatched: 8. This CDR3 spans 16 amino acids.